These 21 T cell receptor beta chains came from one sample sequenced in a study of beta chain features in type 1 diabetes. Since all of the isolated RNA was reverse transcribed, expressed TCRB transcripts were what got sequenced. The table came from immunoSEQ multiplex PCR; TCRdb's copy has only in-frame clones and leaves some out. This sample has under 200,000 clones, with over 7.5% found just once. The sequenced sample was central memory CD4+ T cells from blood. These TCRs come from a man in his late teens or twenties in good health.

This clone was counted many times. The chain has TRBV5-1 and TRBJ2-5; D perhaps matches TRBD1 (6 bases). The V and J ends lost 4 bases and 5 bases respectively, with 15 bases between them. Germline CDR1 SGHRS, CDR2 YFSETQ. The CDR3 spans 14 residues. This CDR3 is CASSGGTLGETQYF. CDR3 DNA sequence: TGCGCCAGCAGCGGGGGCACATTGGGGGAGACCCAGTACTTC.

This chain links TRBV7-7 with TRBJ2-5, with TRBD2 matching over 13 bases. Germline V lookup: CDR1 SSHAT, CDR2 FNYEAQ (reference sequence). The CDR3 loop spans 16 amino acids. The trim removed 5 bases at V and 5 bases at J, leaving 8 bases unmatched. The CDR3 region has the DNA TGTGCCAGCAGCCCGATACTAGCGGGGGGGCTGGAGACCCAGTACTTC. It yields the protein CASSPILAGGLETQYF.

The J gene is TRBJ2-2, the V gene TRBV7-3, with 8 bases matching TRBD1. The CDR3 length is 15 residues. CDR1 SGHTA and CDR2 FQGTGA come from the germline V gene. Trimming removed 5 bases from V and 4 bases from J; junction bases left unmatched: 6. CDR3 nucleotide sequence: TGTGCCAGCAGCCCCCGGACAGGGCTCACCGGGGAGCTGTTTTTT. This translates into CASSPRTGLTGELFF.

This clone turned up a few times. The chain has TRBV4-3 and TRBJ1-4, with D possibly TRBD1 on 5 matching bases. The germline V gene has CDR1 LGHNA and CDR2 YSLEER. This CDR3 contains 17 residues. Trimming pared 0 bases from V and 3 bases from J, leaving 14 bases between. The CDR3 loop reads CASSQDPNQGPNEKLFF. The CDR3 region has the DNA TGCGCCAGCAGCCAAGATCCAAACCAGGGTCCTAATGAAAAACTGTTTTTT.

The V and J genes are TRBV14 and TRBJ2-7; TRBD1 might be the D (6 bases). CDR3 length: 13 residues. CDR1 and CDR2 (germline): SGHDN, FVKESK. V shed 1 base and J shed 6 bases, with 10 bases lying between them. Here the CDR3 reads CASSQVLGGEQYF. Here the CDR3 DNA reads TGTGCCAGCAGCCAAGTACTAGGGGGCGAGCAGTACTTC.

This clone has only a few counts. This chain uses TRBV7-8 with TRBJ1-5; D perhaps matches TRBD1 (5 bases). The CDR3 runs to 14 residues. The germline V gene has CDR1 SGHVS and CDR2 FQNEAQ. Trimming shortened V by 4 bases and J by 3 bases, and 10 bases separated the two germline ends. CDR3 coding DNA: TGTGCCAGCAGCTACGACAGCATCAATCAGCCCCAGCATTTT. Its translation is CASSYDSINQPQHF.

The chain has TRBV6-4 and TRBJ2-2; possibly TRBD1 for D (6 bases). The CDR3 is made up of 14 amino acids. CDR1 is MRHNA and CDR2 is SNTAGT in the germline V gene. V lost 4 bases and J 5 bases, leaving 11 bases between the germline ends. CDR3 nucleotide sequence: TGTGCCAGCAGTGGTCAACAGGGAACCGGGGAGCTGTTTTTT. Translated, it gives CASSGQQGTGELFF.

The V and J genes are TRBV28 and TRBJ2-5; the D is unclear. Deletions cut 4 bases from V and 4 bases from J, with 16 bases between. The CDR3 loop spans 15 amino acids. The germline V gene has CDR1 MDHEN and CDR2 SYDVKM. CDR3 nucleotides: TGTGCCAGCAGTTCCCCCCCGACTTATAGAGAGACCCAGTACTTC. This sequence encodes CASSSPPTYRETQYF.

The rearrangement uses TRBV7-8 and TRBJ1-6; D gene ambiguous. V was clipped by 4 bases and J by 8 bases, with 6 bases between them. The CDR3 totals 12 residues. Looked up from germline, CDR1 is SGHVS and CDR2 is FQNEAQ. The CDR3 loop reads CASSSGDSPLHF. The CDR3 coding sequence is TGTGCCAGCAGCTCCGGGGATTCACCCCTCCACTTT.

A few counts support this clone. Written as DNA, the CDR3 is TGTGCCAGCAGCTTAGCGGGGGGGGCCGCCTACGAGCAGTACTTC. Amino acid sequence: CASSLAGGAAYEQYF. This chain connects TRBV11-1 to TRBJ2-7, with D perhaps TRBD2 (7 bases). The CDR3 contains 15 residues. The V and J ends lost 0 bases and 2 bases respectively, with 11 bases between them. Looked up from germline, CDR1 is SGHAT and CDR2 is FQDESV (reference sequence).

The chain recombines TRBV7-6 with TRBJ2-2, with D hard to call. Germline V CDR1 and CDR2: SGHVS, FNYEAQ. CDR3 length: 14 residues. The ends were cut back, 3 bases at V and 1 base at J, with 6 bases in the middle. In DNA, the CDR3 is TGTGCCAGCAGCTTTACAATGAACACCGGGGAGCTGTTTTTT. Protein product: CASSFTMNTGELFF.

V usage is TRBV5-4 and J usage is TRBJ2-1, with 7 bases that match TRBD2. The CDR3 runs to 16 residues. Trimming at V came to 6 bases and at J to 0 bases, leaving 9 bases not matched to a gene. Germline loops: CDR1 SGHNT, CDR2 YYREEE (reference sequence). CDR3 residues: CASKPGGGPSYNEQFF. DNA for the CDR3: TGTGCCAGCAAACCGGGCGGGGGACCCTCCTACAATGAGCAGTTCTTC.

CDR3 DNA: TGTGCCAGTAGTATAGGAGGGGGTTACGAGCAGTACTTC. It is translated as CASSIGGGYEQYF. The chain employs TRBV19 and TRBJ2-7, with a tentative D call TRBD1 (6 bases). CDR1 and CDR2 from the germline V gene are LNHDA and SQIVND (reference sequence). The CDR3 has 13 amino acids. V gave up 1 base and J gave up 4 bases, with 8 bases separating them.

In its sample, this clone was seen many times. The chain is built from TRBV7-9 and TRBJ2-2; no clear D. This CDR3 is 13 amino acids long. From germline, CDR1 is SEHNR and CDR2 FQNEAQ (reference sequence). V lost 3 bases and J lost 4, with 6 bases in between. The CDR3 region is CASSFSVTGELFF. CDR3 sequence (DNA): TGTGCCAGCAGCTTTTCCGTCACCGGGGAGCTGTTTTTT.

CDR3 in amino acids: CASSLFSSGDQETQYF. The CDR3 bases are TGTGCCAGCAGTTTATTCTCTAGCGGGGATCAAGAGACCCAGTACTTC. V is TRBV28 and J is TRBJ2-5; 9 bases fit TRBD2. There are 16 residues in the CDR3. V shed 1 base, J shed 2 bases, and the junction held 5 bases outside the gene matches. Germline V lookup: CDR1 MDHEN, CDR2 SYDVKM. The entire variable domain, with the rest obtained from reference TRBV28 and TRBJ2-5, is as follows: DVKVTQSSRYLVKRTGEKVFLECVQDMDHENMFWYRQDPGLGLRLIYFSYDVKMKEKGDIPEGYSVSREKKERFSLILESASTNQTSMYLCASSLFSSGDQETQYFGPGTRLLVL.

The chain links TRBV7-6 to TRBJ2-7, with 7 bases matching TRBD1. The CDR3 runs to 15 residues. Trimming cost V 5 bases and J 1 base; bases outside gene matches: 8. Germline assignment: CDR1 SGHVS and CDR2 FNYEAQ. The CDR3: CASSKDRDRSYEQYF. CDR3 bases: TGTGCCAGCAGCAAAGACAGGGATAGGTCCTACGAGCAGTACTTC.

The rearrangement links TRBV5-1 to TRBJ2-3, with D hard to call. The CDR3 totals 16 residues. Germline-derived CDR1 and CDR2 are SGHRS and YFSETQ. V was shortened by 0 bases and J by 0 bases, with 11 bases between the two germline ends. The CDR3 here is CASSLEAASSTDTQYF. CDR3 bases: TGCGCCAGCAGCTTGGAGGCAGCTAGTAGCACAGATACGCAGTATTTT. Full variable domain (outside the CDR3, taken from reference TRBV5-1 and TRBJ2-3): KAGVTQTPRYLIKTRGQQVTLSCSPISGHRSVSWYQQTPGQGLQFLFEYFSETQRNKGNFPGRFSGRQFSNSRSEMNVSTLELGDSALYLCASSLEAASSTDTQYFGPGTRLTVL.

This clone was seen a handful of times. The chain carries TRBV7-8 and TRBJ2-1, with TRBD1 matching 10 bases. This CDR3 contains 15 residues. Trimming at V came to 4 bases and at J to 8 bases, leaving 8 bases not matched to a gene. Germline V lookup: CDR1 SGHVS, CDR2 FQNEAQ. CDR3: CASSSHRTGGDEQFF. In nucleotides, the CDR3 is TGTGCCAGCAGCTCTCACCGGACAGGGGGGGATGAGCAGTTCTTC. Variable domain in full (rest from reference TRBV7-8 and TRBJ2-1): GAGVSQSPRYKVAKRGQDVALRCDPISGHVSLFWYQQALGQGPEFLTYFQNEAQLDKSGLPSDRFFAERPEGSVSTLKIQRTQQEDSAVYLCASSSHRTGGDEQFFGPGTRLTVL.

The chain joins TRBV9 to TRBJ2-1; 12 nucleotides align to TRBD2. CDR1 SGDLS and CDR2 YYNGEE come from the germline V gene. Losses at the gene ends were 0 bases for V and 3 bases for J; bases not matched to a gene: 7. The CDR3 has 18 amino acids. DNA for the CDR3: TGTGCCAGCAGCGTAGGAGAGGGGACTAGCGGGTTCTACAATGAGCAGTTCTTC. Translating gives CASSVGEGTSGFYNEQFF. Supplemented by reference TRBV9 and TRBJ2-1, the full variable domain reads DSGVTQTPKHLITATGQRVTLRCSPRSGDLSVYWYQQSLDQGLQFLIQYYNGEERAKGNILERFSAQQFPDLHSELNLSSLELGDSALYFCASSVGEGTSGFYNEQFFGPGTRLTVL.

This clone was counted between two and nine times. The chain has TRBV7-9 and TRBJ1-5, with TRBD1 matching 7 bases. The CDR3 sequence is 16 residues long. The ends lost 1 base at V and 6 bases at J; junction bases unmatched: 9. Germline loops: CDR1 SEHNR, CDR2 FQNEAQ (reference sequence). Here the CDR3 DNA reads TGTGCCAGCAGCTTAGAGGTCTCAGGGGGAGGTCAGCCCCAGCATTTT. Translated: CASSLEVSGGGQPQHF.

This clone came up many times. The chain links TRBV6-5 to TRBJ2-5; no firm D call. The CDR3 length is 11 residues. Germline CDR1 reads MNHEY; CDR2 reads SVGAGI. V was cut by 7 bases and J by 4 bases, with 7 bases left in between. As DNA, the CDR3 is TGTGCCAGCACACAATTAGAGACCCAGTACTTC. Translating gives CASTQLETQYF.